The entry that follows covers one T cell receptor (beta chain) sequence. There are 13 residues in the CDR3. The V and J ends lost 0 bases and 10 bases respectively, with 10 bases between them. Germline V gives CDR1 SGHTA, CDR2 FQGTGA. The entry originates in a study of shared clonotypes between healthy human individuals. Profiling relied on immunoSEQ multiplex PCR, and the TCRdb table lists in-frame clones only, not all of them. This repertoire shows 2 million or so clones, 85% to 95% found once; its top ten account for roughly 0.13%. The specimen was naive CD4+ T cells sorted from blood. Subset reported: CD45RA+ positively selected. The chain links TRBV7-3 to TRBJ1-3; TRBD1 might be the D (5 bases). The clonotype was recovered from a young man in good health. For the CDR3, the DNA is TGTGCCAGCAGCTTAACGTCGGGGGAAACCATATATTTT. Its translation is CASSLTSGETIYF.